The entry below gives a single T cell receptor beta chain sequence along with its context. CDR1 is MGHRA and CDR2 is YSYEKL in the germline V gene. The ends were cut back, 1 base at V and 2 bases at J, with 15 bases in the middle. This CDR3 spans 16 amino acids. Primers used in a second PCR of roughly 6 to 11 cycles were a sample-barcoded 5' primer and a J-beta primer mix. Via MiXCR, TCRdb re-called the 5' RACE reads, giving one row per CDR3 protein. Counted here are around 620,000 distinct CDR3 sequences, roughly a quarter occurring once; the ten biggest clones make up approximately 18%. This entry belongs to a study of blood T cells in healthy people across ages.

Material: blood. The chain employs TRBV4-1 and TRBJ2-7, with D unresolved. The clonotype was recovered from a woman in her 70s in good health. The CDR3 DNA reads as TGCGCCAGCAGCCAAGTAGTAGCTCCGGCCGCCTACGAGCAGTACTTC. It yields the protein CASSQVVAPAAYEQYF.